This passage covers 18 T cell receptor beta chains from one sample sequenced in a study of blood T cells in healthy people across ages. A second about 6 to 12 cycle PCR used barcoded and J-beta primers. In TCRdb, the 5' RACE reads were re-called with MiXCR into one record per CDR3 protein. The sample contains 800,000 or so distinct CDR3 sequences, around 25% of which appear only once. This sample also belongs to another study, concerning T cells of mothers and their children.

Material: blood. The source of these receptors is a boy aged 5 to 17 in good health.

The genes are TRBV18 and TRBJ2-4; TRBD1 agrees at 7 bases. The J segment lost 5 bases and the V segment lost 1 base, leaving 2 bases of the junction unmatched. In germline, CDR1 is KGHSH, CDR2 LQKENI. The CDR3 is 14 residues long. CDR3 bases: TGTGCCAGCTCACCACGGACAGGAGAAAACATTCAGTACTTC. It yields the protein CASSPRTGENIQYF.

This clonotype was seen ten or more times. The chain has TRBV4-3 and TRBJ2-1; D may be TRBD1 (6 bases). Looked up from germline, CDR1 is LGHNA and CDR2 is YSLEER. This CDR3 contains 15 residues. V lost 1 base and J lost 9, with 16 bases in between. CDR3 in DNA: TGCGCCAGCAGCCAAGTTGGGGGCTCTAGTAGTGAGCAGTTCTTC. It codes for CASSQVGGSSSEQFF.

The chain joins TRBV28 to TRBJ2-1; TRBD2 matches 8 bases. The V gene end was trimmed by 2 bases and the J gene end by 10 bases; junction bases not matched to a gene: 7. Per germline, CDR1 MDHEN and CDR2 SYDVKM. CDR3 length: 14 residues. CDR3 loop: CASSLAGGPQEQFF. The CDR3 DNA reads TGTGCCAGCAGTTTAGCGGGGGGTCCCCAAGAGCAGTTCTTC.

The chain couples TRBV7-9 to TRBJ2-5; D tentatively reads TRBD1 or TRBD2 (5 bases each). The V gene's germline CDR1 is SEHNR and CDR2 FQNEAQ (reference sequence). Trimming left V 5 bases short and J 2 bases short, with 15 bases between. The CDR3 length is 15 residues. The CDR3 DNA is TGTGCCAGCAGCGCCCCGGGACGCAATCAAGAGACCCAGTACTTC. It translates to CASSAPGRNQETQYF.

The chain links TRBV3-1 to TRBJ2-5; 10 bases are a match to TRBD2. Germline CDR1 reads LGHDT; CDR2 reads YNNKEL (reference sequence). V was pared by 2 bases and J by 0 bases, with 15 bases of the junction left unmatched. The CDR3 length is 20 residues. The CDR3 DNA is TGTGCCAGCAGCCAACTCGGAACCAGCGGGAGGGCCAGGTACCAAGAGACCCAGTACTTC. This encodes CASSQLGTSGRARYQETQYF.

This clonotype was counted between two and nine times. The chain has TRBV5-1 and TRBJ2-7; 9 nucleotides agree with TRBD1. V dropped 2 bases and J dropped 4; count of bases not matched to a gene: 7. This CDR3 contains 15 residues. In germline, CDR1 is SGHRS, CDR2 YFSETQ. In DNA, the CDR3 is TGCGCCAGCAGCTTCGGGACAGGGATTTTTTACGAGCAGTACTTC. This encodes CASSFGTGIFYEQYF.

The chain employs TRBV29-1 and TRBJ1-2; unclear D gene. Trimming left V 0 bases short and J 1 base short, with 12 bases between. This CDR3 is built from 15 residues. Germline V gives CDR1 SQVTM, CDR2 ANQGSEA. The CDR3 nucleotides are TGCAGCGTTGAAGATGGGAACGGAGATAACTATGGCTACACCTTC. Protein sequence: CSVEDGNGDNYGYTF. Full variable domain (remainder filled in from reference TRBV29-1 and TRBJ1-2): SAVISQKPSRDICQRGTSLTIQCQVDSQVTMMFWYRQQPGQSLTLIATANQGSEATYESGFVIDKFPISRPNLTFSTLTVSNMSPEDSSIYLCSVEDGNGDNYGYTFGSGTRLTVV.

V and J are TRBV6-2 or TRBV6-3 and TRBJ2-1; D is perhaps TRBD1 (6 bases). CDR1 is MNHEY, CDR2 SVGEGT, per germline. Trimming pared 2 bases from V and 10 bases from J, leaving 12 bases between. There are 13 residues in the CDR3. CDR3 sequence reads: CASSYLFTGEQFF. The CDR3, as DNA: TGTGCCAGCAGTTACCTATTCACAGGGGAGCAGTTCTTC.

This clonotype was recorded a few times. CDR3 nucleotide sequence: TGTGCCAGCAGCGTGCCGGGACAGCAAGAGACCCAGTACTTC. It translates to CASSVPGQQETQYF. This chain joins TRBV5-5 and TRBJ2-5; 7 positions agree with TRBD1. Unmatched junction bases numbered 5, after V lost 4 bases and J lost 2 bases. CDR1 SGHKS and CDR2 YYEKEE come from the germline V gene (reference sequence). The CDR3 length is 14 residues.

This chain links TRBV28 with TRBJ2-1; TRBD1 matches at 11 bases. This CDR3 contains 14 residues. With V trimmed by 6 bases and J by 10 bases, 8 bases remained unmatched. The germline V gene has CDR1 MDHEN and CDR2 SYDVKM. The CDR3 nucleotides are TGTGCCAGCAGAACTAGCGGACAGGGGGCCGAGCAGTTCTTC. It codes for CASRTSGQGAEQFF.

About this clonotype: The junction and the germline gene differ at one end; a read error may be behind it. The V and J genes are TRBV12-3 or TRBV12-4 and TRBJ2-5; perhaps TRBD1 as D (6 bases). The CDR3 consists of 12 residues. CDR3 in amino acids: CASSPDSPAGVF. CDR3 in DNA: TGTGCCAGCAGTCCGGACAGTCCCGCTGGGGTCTTC.

This clonotype was found a few times. CDR3 bases: TGTGCCAGCAGCTTGGGGTTTGAGCGGGAGGGATCCTACGAGCAGTACTTC. Translation: CASSLGFEREGSYEQYF. The rearrangement uses TRBV5-6 and TRBJ2-7; 10 bases map to TRBD2. This CDR3 has 17 amino acids. The V segment lost 0 bases and the J segment 1 base; nucleotides outside the gene matches: 7. Germline assignment: CDR1 SGHDT and CDR2 YYEEEE.

This chain links TRBV3-1 with TRBJ2-5; a possible D gene is TRBD2 (6 bases). Near its end, the DNA agrees better with TRBJ2-7, so the J call may be wrong. CDR3 size: 14 residues. The germline gives CDR1 LGHDT, CDR2 YNNKEL (reference sequence). The CDR3 DNA sequence: TGTGCCAGCAGCCAGGGTGGAGGGCGCTACGAGCAGTACTTC. Protein: CASSQGGGRYEQYF.

This clonotype was observed a handful of times. The CDR3 carries no conserved terminal phenylalanine or tryptophan, so it likely arises from a read error. In nucleotides, the CDR3 is TGTGCCAGCAGTGATCCTGGAGGGAGTCGCACTGAAGCTTTCGTT. Protein: CASSDPGGSRTEAFV. This chain links TRBV6-1 with TRBJ1-1, with D uncertain. The ends were cut back, 3 bases at V and 4 bases at J, with 15 bases in the middle. The CDR3 spans 15 residues. Germline V gene sequence: CDR1 MNHNS, CDR2 SASEGT.

J is TRBJ2-3 and V is TRBV30; D is possibly TRBD2 (6 bases). Trimming took off 6 bases at V and 0 bases at J, with 16 bases between the two ends. The CDR3 covers 15 residues. The germline gives CDR1 GTSNPN, CDR2 SVGIG (reference sequence). CDR3 amino acids: CACQQRATSTDTQYF. For the CDR3, the DNA is TGTGCCTGCCAACAGCGGGCAACTAGCACAGATACGCAGTATTTT. Based on the CDR3 plus reference TRBV30 and TRBJ2-3, the full variable domain is SQTIHQWPATLVQPVGSPLSLECTVEGTSNPNLYWYRQAAGRGLQLLFYSVGIGQISSEVPQNLSASRPQDRQFILSSKKLLLSDSGFYLCACQQRATSTDTQYFGPGTRLTVL.

This chain joins TRBV12-3 or TRBV12-4 and TRBJ2-3, with a weak D call TRBD2 (6 bases). V was pared by 5 bases and J by 4 bases, with 19 bases between. The CDR3 has 16 amino acids. The CDR3 sequence: CASSKTGTPSADTQYF. DNA of the CDR3: TGTGCCAGCAGTAAGACCGGGACTCCTAGCGCAGATACGCAGTATTTT.

This clonotype was seen a handful of times. The chain combines TRBV28 with TRBJ2-7, with 8 bases lining up with TRBD1. V gave up 2 bases and J gave up 0 bases; unmatched junction bases: 6. The CDR3 runs 16 residues. Germline V CDR1 and CDR2: MDHEN, SYDVKM. CDR3 loop: CASSLIAGQDSYEQYF. CDR3 sequence (DNA): TGTGCCAGCAGTTTAATTGCGGGACAGGACTCCTACGAGCAGTACTTC.

This clonotype appeared a few times. The chain employs TRBV20-1 and TRBJ2-1, with TRBD1 identical over 9 bases. Germline lookup yields CDR1 DFQATT and CDR2 SNEGSKA (reference sequence). This CDR3 spans 13 amino acids. The V segment lost 8 bases and the J segment 4 bases; nucleotides outside the gene matches: 6. The CDR3 region is CSHRDREYNEQFF. DNA of the CDR3: TGCAGTCACCGGGACAGGGAGTACAATGAGCAGTTCTTC.